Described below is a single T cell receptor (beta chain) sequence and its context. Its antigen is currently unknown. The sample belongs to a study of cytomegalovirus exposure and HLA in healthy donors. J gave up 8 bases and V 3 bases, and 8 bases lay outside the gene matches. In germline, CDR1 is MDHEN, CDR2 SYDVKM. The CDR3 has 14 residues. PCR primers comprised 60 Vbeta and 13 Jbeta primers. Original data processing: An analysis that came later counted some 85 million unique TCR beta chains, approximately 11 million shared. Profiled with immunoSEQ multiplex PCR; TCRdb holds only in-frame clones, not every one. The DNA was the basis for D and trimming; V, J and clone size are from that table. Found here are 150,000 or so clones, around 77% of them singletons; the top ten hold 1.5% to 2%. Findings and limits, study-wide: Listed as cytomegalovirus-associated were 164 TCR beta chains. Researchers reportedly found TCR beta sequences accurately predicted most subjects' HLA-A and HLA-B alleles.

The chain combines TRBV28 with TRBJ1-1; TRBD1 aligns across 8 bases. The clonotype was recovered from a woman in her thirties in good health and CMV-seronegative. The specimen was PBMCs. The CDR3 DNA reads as TGTGCCAGCAGTTTCGAACACAGGGGGGCCGAAGCTTTCTTT. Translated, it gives CASSFEHRGAEAFF. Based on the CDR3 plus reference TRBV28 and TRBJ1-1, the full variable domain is DVKVTQSSRYLVKRTGEKVFLECVQDMDHENMFWYRQDPGLGLRLIYFSYDVKMKEKGDIPEGYSVSREKKERFSLILESASTNQTSMYLCASSFEHRGAEAFFGQGTRLTVV.